This TCR beta chain is from a study of shared clonotypes between healthy human individuals. Study conclusions and caveats: Naive CD4 clonotype sharing across a handful of donors was approximately 5%. Among non-shared clonotypes, generation probabilities were lower than among those shared by all four donors.

Source study methods: ImmunoSEQ gave junction-only sequences without quality scores, so filtering differed. Repertoires were generated with immunoSEQ multiplex PCR, while TCRdb's copy carries only in-frame clones and drops some. That table furnishes V, J and clone size, whereas the DNA furnished D and trimming. The sample has approximately 1,000,000 clones, more than 75% seen once. On this clone itself: The antigen is undetermined.

V lost 3 bases and J lost 12, with 14 bases in between. Germline-derived CDR1 and CDR2 are SNHLY and FYNNEI. The CDR3 spans 13 residues. In the CD4+ fraction, cells were divided into CD45RA+ naive and CD45RA-negative memory subsets. The sequenced sample was memory CD4+ T cells from PBMCs. This sample's subset: CD45RA-negative fraction. This TCR was sampled from a man between 18 and 35 years old in good health. Some clones in this sample may be carry-over from other donors' samples. The chain links TRBV2 to TRBJ1-4, with TRBD1 as a possible D gene (5 bases). CDR3 in amino acids: CASSESVGVQLFF. In nucleotides, the CDR3 is TGTGCCAGCAGTGAGTCGGTGGGGGTTCAACTGTTTTTT.